This T cell receptor beta chain was profiled in a study of neoadjuvant nivolumab and ipilimumab in lung cancer. Study outcomes and limitations: Only two of four nivolumab-treated tumors gained richness and clonality by surgery.

V dropped 3 bases and J dropped 1; count of bases not matched to a gene: 4. This CDR3 spans 15 amino acids. CDR1 SNHLY and CDR2 FYNNEI come from the germline V gene. As concerns this clone: The antigen is unknown.

The repertoire was sequenced with immunoSEQ multiplex PCR; TCRdb's copy has only in-frame clones and lacks some. The sample includes about 38,000 clones, roughly nine tenths of them seen just once. The TCR was taken from an adult with non-small cell lung cancer. The sequenced sample was peripheral blood, obtained before neoadjuvant nivolumab, alone or with ipilimumab. V usage is TRBV2 and J usage is TRBJ2-3, with 7 bases matching TRBD2. The CDR3 DNA follows: TGTGCCAGCAGTGATGGCGGGAGTCGCACAGATACGCAGTATTTT. Translating it yields CASSDGGSRTDTQYF. Variable domain in full (rest from reference TRBV2 and TRBJ2-3): EPEVTQTPSHQVTQMGQEVILRCVPISNHLYFYWYRQILGQKVEFLVSFYNNEISEKSEIFDDQFSVERPDGSNFTLKIRSTKLEDSAMYFCASSDGGSRTDTQYFGPGTRLTVL.